This T cell receptor (beta chain) came from a study of blood T cell repertoires in COVID-19. About the research overall: PBMCs, B-cell-depleted T cells, or T cells were the source of the cDNA or gDNA that made up the material.

The repertoire was sequenced with immunoSEQ multiplex PCR; TCRdb's copy has only in-frame clones and lacks some. Here the sample spans 200,000 to 250,000 clones, approximately 84% being singletons. Germline CDR1 and CDR2: SGHRS and YFSETQ. This CDR3 is built from 16 residues. The J segment lost 6 bases and the V segment lost 4 bases, leaving 13 bases of the junction unmatched. V and J are TRBV5-1 and TRBJ2-3, with 8 bases fitting TRBD2. The sample consisted of peripheral blood. This receptor was taken from a man aged 45-65 years with acute or convalescent COVID-19. CDR3 sequence: CASSGGPGLEADTQYF. Here the CDR3 DNA reads TGCGCCAGCAGCGGGGGGCCGGGACTAGAAGCTGATACGCAGTATTTT.